The source of this T cell receptor (beta chain) is a study of cytomegalovirus exposure and HLA in healthy donors. Study summary: The 90 to 150 validation repertoires, a later analysis reported, used the same platform as the 600 to 850 repertoires from the first cohort. Whole-study results and caveats: Cytomegalovirus-associated TCR beta chains were listed, numbering some 150. Rare sequences made up most TCRs, while some public TCRs were found in many donors.

Using immunoSEQ multiplex PCR, the repertoire was profiled, and TCRdb retains in-frame clones only, with some absent. The table records tens of thousands of clones, 85% to 95% of them present only once. Germline CDR1 is SGHTA and CDR2 is FQGTGA. The V segment lost 2 bases and the J segment 4 bases; nucleotides outside the gene matches: 3. The CDR3 sequence is 14 residues long. A remark on this clone: What it binds is unknown.

Sequences were obtained from PBMCs. The chain couples TRBV7-3 to TRBJ2-3; 7 bases map to TRBD2. The sequence was collected from a woman aged 18-29 years in good health and CMV-seropositive. The CDR3 is CASSLVRESDTQYF. The CDR3 nucleotides read TGTGCCAGCAGCTTAGTGCGGGAGTCAGATACGCAGTATTTT.